The 29 T cell receptor beta chains given below trace back to one sample, sequenced in a study of Tregs in tolerant kidney transplant recipients. This table comes from immunoSEQ multiplex PCR, and its TCRdb copy is limited to in-frame clones, with some not included. The sample yields about 240,000 clones, about 80% seen once. Sequencing was performed on CD4+ T cells from blood. The origin of the receptors is a human donor in good health.

The rearrangement joins TRBV7-7 to TRBJ1-1; the D gene is possibly TRBD1 (5 bases). The V end lost 5 bases, the J end lost 2 bases, and 15 bases lay between the germline ends. Germline V gene data show CDR1 as SSHAT and CDR2 as FNYEAQ (reference sequence). This CDR3 is 15 amino acids long. CDR3 amino acids: CASSRQGTGNTEAFF. In DNA form, the CDR3 reads TGTGCCAGCAGCCGGCAAGGGACGGGCAACACTGAAGCTTTCTTT.

This chain uses TRBV18 with TRBJ2-5; 7 bases map to TRBD2. CDR3 length equals 19 residues. Germline lookup yields CDR1 KGHSH and CDR2 LQKENI. The V and J ends lost 0 bases and 2 bases, in that order; junction bases with no gene match: 15. CDR3 residues: CASSPPPRGVGKSQETQYF. The CDR3, as DNA: TGTGCCAGCTCACCACCGCCCCGGGGGGTGGGAAAGAGTCAAGAGACCCAGTACTTC.

The chain recombines TRBV19 with TRBJ1-2; 12 nucleotides match TRBD1. CDR1 is LNHDA, CDR2 SQIVND, per germline (reference sequence). V lost 4 bases to trimming and J lost 7 bases; unmatched junction nucleotides: 7. This CDR3 comprises 15 residues. The DNA of the CDR3 is TGTGCCAGTAGTAGACCGGGACAGGGGGCGACTGGCTACACCTTC. This gives the protein CASSRPGQGATGYTF.

The V call is TRBV5-4, the J call TRBJ1-1; 9 bases are a match to TRBD1. The CDR3 spans 13 residues. V gave up 7 bases and J gave up 5 bases; unmatched junction bases: 6. Germline CDR1 reads SGHNT; CDR2 reads YYREEE (reference sequence). This CDR3 reads CASAQGALTEAFF. The CDR3 DNA sequence: TGTGCCAGCGCACAGGGGGCTCTGACTGAAGCTTTCTTT. Full variable domain (rest looked up from reference TRBV5-4 and TRBJ1-1): ETGVTQSPTHLIKTRGQQVTLRCSSQSGHNTVSWYQQALGQGPQFIFQYYREEENGRGNFPPRFSGLQFPNYSSELNVNALELDDSALYLCASAQGALTEAFFGQGTRLTVV.

In its sample, this clone was seen a few times. The chain uses TRBV5-6 and TRBJ2-7, with D perhaps matching TRBD1 (5 bases). The CDR3 loop spans 14 amino acids. Trimming took 0 bases from V and 2 from J, leaving 9 bases between them. Germline V gene sequence: CDR1 SGHDT, CDR2 YYEEEE. CDR3 region: CASSLGDSPYEQYF. The CDR3 nucleotides are TGTGCCAGCAGCTTGGGAGACAGTCCCTACGAGCAGTACTTC. The variable domain in full, completed from reference TRBV5-6 and TRBJ2-7, reads DAGVTQSPTHLIKTRGQQVTLRCSPKSGHDTVSWYQQALGQGPQFIFQYYEEEERQRGNFPDRFSGHQFPNYSSELNVNALLLGDSALYLCASSLGDSPYEQYFGPGTRLTVT.

The chain links TRBV7-2 to TRBJ2-7, with 8 nucleotides matching TRBD1. The CDR3 spans 17 residues. The ends lost 2 bases at V and 0 bases at J; junction bases unmatched: 9. CDR1 and CDR2 (germline): SGHTA, FQGNSA. CDR3 DNA sequence: TGTGCCAGCAGCTTACAGTCCGGGACAGGCCTCTCCTACGAGCAGTACTTC. It encodes CASSLQSGTGLSYEQYF.

The genes are TRBV10-1 and TRBJ2-7; TRBD1 aligns across 7 bases. This CDR3 spans 14 amino acids. Per germline, CDR1 WNHNN and CDR2 SYGVQD (reference sequence). V shed 5 bases and J 5 bases; nucleotides not matched to a gene: 9. DNA for the CDR3: TGCGCCAGCAGTCACAGGGGCCAGGGGGACGAGCAGTACTTC. It yields the protein CASSHRGQGDEQYF.

This clone was counted only a few times. The rearrangement links TRBV2 to TRBJ2-3; D call uncertain. This CDR3 contains 11 residues. The V end was cut by 5 bases, the J end by 3 bases, with 3 bases between. Germline loops: CDR1 SNHLY, CDR2 FYNNEI. The CDR3 sequence is CASSKTDTQYF. In nucleotides, the CDR3 is TGTGCCAGCAGTAAGACAGATACGCAGTATTTT.

This chain joins TRBV2 and TRBJ2-1, with D tentatively TRBD1 (6 bases). CDR3 length equals 16 residues. The V gene lost 3 bases and the J gene lost 2 bases, with 14 bases spanning the gap. Germline V CDR1 and CDR2: SNHLY, FYNNEI. This CDR3 reads CASSEGPGAPYNEQFF. Here the CDR3 DNA reads TGTGCCAGCAGTGAGGGACCAGGGGCCCCCTACAATGAGCAGTTCTTC.

The chain couples TRBV6-5 to TRBJ2-2; D unclear. V shed 0 bases and J shed 6 bases, with 11 bases lying between them. Germline V gives CDR1 MNHEY, CDR2 SVGAGI. This CDR3 spans 15 amino acids. The CDR3 reads CASSYSGSIAGELFF. DNA of the CDR3: TGTGCCAGCAGTTACTCCGGGTCGATCGCCGGGGAGCTGTTTTTT.

V and J are TRBV19 and TRBJ1-1; TRBD1 agrees at 9 bases. The CDR3 has 16 amino acids. Per germline, CDR1 LNHDA and CDR2 SQIVND (reference sequence). The J segment lost 4 bases and the V segment lost 3 bases, leaving 9 bases of the junction unmatched. The CDR3 coding sequence is TGTGCCAGTAGTATGGGACAGGGAATTTTAGGCACTGAAGCTTTCTTT. This sequence encodes CASSMGQGILGTEAFF.

The chain is built from TRBV9 and TRBJ1-1; D gene uncertain. The CDR3 runs to 14 residues. The V gene's germline CDR1 is SGDLS and CDR2 YYNGEE. Trimming took 2 bases from V and 0 from J, leaving 8 bases between them. This CDR3 is CASSVQAMNTEAFF. For the CDR3, the DNA is TGTGCCAGCAGCGTCCAGGCGATGAACACTGAAGCTTTCTTT.

The chain joins TRBV6-1 to TRBJ1-4; possible D gene TRBD1, 6 bases. The V gene lost 3 bases and the J gene lost 8 bases, with 16 bases spanning the gap. This CDR3 contains 15 residues. Germline V lookup: CDR1 MNHNS, CDR2 SASEGT. CDR3: CASSEQSRGVEKLFF. CDR3 in DNA: TGTGCCAGCAGTGAGCAGAGCAGGGGTGTGGAAAAACTGTTTTTT.

Comments on this clone: The junction departs from the called germline gene at one end, perhaps through a read error. The genes are TRBV6-5 and TRBJ1-1; D unclear. CDR1 is MNHEY and CDR2 is SVGAGI in the germline V gene. CDR3 length equals 11 residues. The CDR3 is CASRGNSEAFF. For the CDR3, the DNA is TGTGCCAGCAGGGGGAACTCTGAAGCTTTCTTT.

The rearrangement links TRBV19 to TRBJ2-6; 7 positions match TRBD1. The V segment lost 5 bases and the J segment 2 bases; nucleotides outside the gene matches: 3. The CDR3 consists of 15 residues. Germline CDR1 is LNHDA and CDR2 is SQIVND (reference sequence). CDR3 sequence: CASSPGQPGANVLTF. The DNA for the CDR3 is TGTGCCAGTAGTCCGGGACAGCCTGGGGCCAACGTCCTGACTTTC. Variable domain in full (rest from reference TRBV19 and TRBJ2-6): DGGITQSPKYLFRKEGQNVTLSCEQNLNHDAMYWYRQDPGQGLRLIYYSQIVNDFQKGDIAEGYSVSREKKESFPLTVTSAQKNPTAFYLCASSPGQPGANVLTFGAGSRLTVL.

The rearrangement links TRBV6-1 to TRBJ2-7; perhaps TRBD1 as D (6 bases). The V gene's germline CDR1 is MNHNS and CDR2 SASEGT. V was cut by 5 bases and J by 6 bases, with 17 bases left in between. This CDR3 has 14 residues. The DNA of the CDR3 is TGTGCCAGCAGTAAACAGGGTGGGGGCCCCGAGCAGTACTTC. Its protein product is CASSKQGGGPEQYF.

The chain couples TRBV2 to TRBJ2-7, with TRBD1 identical over 7 bases. V dropped 7 bases and J dropped 3; count of bases not matched to a gene: 9. Per germline, CDR1 SNHLY and CDR2 FYNNEI. This CDR3 contains 14 residues. CDR3 protein: CASILGGAVYEQYF. The CDR3 nucleotides are TGTGCCAGCATCTTAGGGGGCGCGGTCTACGAGCAGTACTTC.

The V call is TRBV7-5, the J call TRBJ2-3; the table calls TRBD2, which could not be checked here. TRBV7-5 is noted as a pseudogene. The CDR3 has 16 residues. Here the CDR3 reads CARSPRGEAGTDTQYF. CDR3 sequence (DNA): TGTGCCAGAAGCCCCCGGGGGGAGGCGGGCACAGATACGCAGTATTTT.

This clone has more than one count but fewer than ten. The V and J genes are TRBV14 and TRBJ2-7; D not certain. Trimming stripped 3 bases from V and 4 bases from J, with 4 bases between. This CDR3 is built from 11 residues. CDR1 is SGHDN, CDR2 FVKESK, per germline. In DNA form, the CDR3 reads TGTGCCAGCAGCCACGGTTACGAGCAGTACTTC. Protein sequence: CASSHGYEQYF.

The chain links TRBV4-1 to TRBJ2-1; possibly TRBD2 for D (6 bases). Trimming cost V 5 bases and J 0 bases, with 14 bases left between them. The CDR3 has 16 residues. Per germline, CDR1 MGHRA and CDR2 YSYEKL. The CDR3 sequence: CASSLPGSYSYNEQFF. The CDR3 DNA is TGCGCCAGCAGCTTACCCGGGAGTTACTCCTACAATGAGCAGTTCTTC.

This chain joins TRBV18 and TRBJ1-1; 9 nucleotides match TRBD1. CDR1 KGHSH and CDR2 LQKENI come from the germline V gene. V lost 3 bases and J lost 1; bases outside the gene matches: 6. The CDR3 covers 16 residues. The CDR3 loop is CASSPLPGQGNTEAFF. For the CDR3, the DNA is TGTGCCAGCTCACCTTTGCCGGGACAGGGGAACACTGAAGCTTTCTTT.

The V gene is TRBV7-8, the J gene TRBJ2-2; 8 nucleotides line up with TRBD1. Germline CDR1 and CDR2: SGHVS and FQNEAQ. Trimming removed 4 bases from V and 6 bases from J; junction bases left unmatched: 10. This CDR3 region has 16 residues. The CDR3 DNA reads TGTGCCAGCAGCTCCACGGGCCAGGGGGCGGCCGGGGAGCTGTTTTTT. Its translation is CASSSTGQGAAGELFF.

The CDR3 nucleotides are TGTGCCAGCAGCTTAGTCTCGCGGGGGGCGGGAGATACGCAGTATTTT. Encoded protein: CASSLVSRGAGDTQYF. The V call is TRBV7-2, the J call TRBJ2-3; 8 bases match TRBD2. This CDR3 is 16 amino acids long. Losses at the gene ends were 1 base for V and 5 bases for J; bases not matched to a gene: 8. Germline CDR1 and CDR2: SGHTA and FQGNSA.

The chain carries TRBV4-1 and TRBJ2-1; weak D call: TRBD2 (6 bases). V gave up 3 bases and J gave up 12 bases, with 21 bases separating them. This CDR3 comprises 15 residues. Germline V gene lookup returns CDR1 MGHRA and CDR2 YSYEKL. The CDR3 nucleotides are TGCGCCAGCAGCCATCCGTCTCGGGGGACGAGGGGGCAGTTCTTC. Translated: CASSHPSRGTRGQFF.

With respect to this clone: The junction and the germline gene differ at one end; a read error may be behind it. The chain links TRBV5-4 to TRBJ2-7; 8 nucleotides line up with TRBD1. This CDR3 has 14 amino acids. Germline V lookup: CDR1 SGHNT, CDR2 YYREEE (reference sequence). The CDR3, as DNA: TGTACCAGCAGCTTCCGACAGGGGTCCTACGAGCAGTACTTC. Amino acids: CTSSFRQGSYEQYF.

This chain uses TRBV10-2 with TRBJ1-3; 7 bases line up with TRBD1. The CDR3 runs 15 residues. Germline values: CDR1 WSHSY, CDR2 SAAADI. Trimming cost V 6 bases and J 1 base; bases outside gene matches: 6. CDR3 residues: CASSPWTGSGNTIYF. CDR3 DNA: TGCGCCAGCAGCCCCTGGACAGGTTCTGGAAACACCATATATTTT.

This clone has only one observation. The V call is TRBV18, the J call TRBJ1-3, with 7 bases fitting TRBD1. The CDR3 is 12 residues long. Trimming cost V 8 bases and J 6 bases; bases outside gene matches: 4. The V gene's germline CDR1 is KGHSH and CDR2 LQKENI. CDR3 sequence (DNA): TGTGCCAGCCGGGACAGCGTAAACACCATATATTTT. Protein sequence: CASRDSVNTIYF.

This chain connects TRBV6-1 to TRBJ2-5; possibly TRBD2 for D (6 bases). Matching the DNA end better, TRBJ2-7 makes the J call doubtful. CDR3 length equals 15 residues. CDR1 and CDR2 (germline): MNHNS, SASEGT. DNA for the CDR3: TGTGCCAGCAGAGGGATGCTAGCGAACTCCTACGAGCAGTACTTC. This sequence encodes CASRGMLANSYEQYF.

This clone has more than one count but fewer than ten. The V call is TRBV7-2, the J call TRBJ1-5, with D possibly matching TRBD1 (5 bases). CDR1 SGHTA and CDR2 FQGNSA come from the germline V gene. The V end lost 1 base, the J end lost 2 bases, and 12 bases lay between the germline ends. The CDR3 consists of 16 residues. DNA for the CDR3: TGTGCCAGCAGCTTAGGATCCGGGGCTGGCAATCAGCCCCAGCATTTT. It yields the protein CASSLGSGAGNQPQHF.